This is a list of T cell receptor beta chains from one sample in a study of blood T cell repertoires in COVID-19. Some clones are missing from TCRdb's copy, which holds only in-frame ones; the method was immunoSEQ multiplex PCR. Altogether some 220,000 clones are present, roughly 75% being singletons, with the ten largest covering about 7.2%. Sequencing input: peripheral blood. Source of these receptors: a woman aged 70 to 79 with acute or convalescent COVID-19. The CDR3 runs from the conserved cysteine through the conserved F or W. Fields, in order: D gene, V gene, J gene, clone size, CDR3 protein, CDR3 DNA. A D gene is named only where the DNA matches it firmly. Expanded clones are given a class, and other clones once, few, many or no size at all.

>.|TRBV14|TRBJ1-1|.
CASSQERQNTEAFF
TGTGCCAGCAGCCAAGAGCGCCAGAACACTGAAGCTTTCTTT
>.|TRBV30|TRBJ1-1|few
CAWSVLEGAVEAFF
TGTGCCTGGAGTGTACTTGAGGGTGCGGTTGAAGCTTTCTTT
>TRBD1|TRBV30|TRBJ1-4|few
CATERQGRSEKLFF
TGTGCCACCGAACGACAGGGGAGAAGTGAAAAACTGTTTTTT
>.|TRBV21-1|TRBJ1-2|.
CASSPTVGDRGIYTF
TGTGCCAGCAGCCCTACCGTTGGGGACAGGGGTATCTACACCTTC
>TRBD1|TRBV18|TRBJ1-2|.
CASSSNPGQPVF
TGTGCCAGCTCATCAAATCCGGGACAGCCCGTCTTC
>.|TRBV25-1|TRBJ2-3|.
CASSDQGRPTDTQYF
TGTGCCAGCAGTGATCAGGGGCGCCCCACAGATACGCAGTATTTT
>.|TRBV7-3|TRBJ2-5|.
CASSLGVEETQYF
TGTGCCAGCAGCTTAGGAGTGGAAGAGACCCAGTACTTC
>TRBD2|TRBV5-1|TRBJ2-3|.
CASSDTTSGYTQYF
TGCGCCAGCAGCGATACGACTAGCGGGTATACGCAGTATTTT
>.|TRBV7-6|TRBJ1-3|.
CASSLEQGYSGNTIYF
TGTGCCAGCAGCTTAGAGCAGGGGTACTCTGGAAACACCATATATTTT
>TRBD2|TRBV10-3|TRBJ2-1|once
CAIRGLAEYNEQFF
TGTGCCATCAGGGGACTAGCGGAATACAATGAGCAGTTCTTC
>TRBD1|TRBV7-9|TRBJ2-5|few
CASSFRDRGLETQYF
TGTGCCAGCAGCTTCCGGGACAGGGGACTAGAGACCCAGTACTTC
>.|TRBV7-2|TRBJ2-5|.
CASSLGFFGAATQYF
TGTGCCAGCAGCTTAGGGTTTTTTGGGGCCGCCACCCAGTACTTC
>TRBD2|TRBV9|TRBJ2-6|.
CASSVTSGSSGANVLTF
TGTGCCAGCAGCGTTACTAGCGGGTCCTCTGGGGCCAACGTCCTGACTTTC
>.|TRBV7-9|TRBJ2-5|few
CASRSRSSAGETQYF
TGTGCCAGCAGATCACGGAGCAGCGCGGGGGAGACCCAGTACTTC
>TRBD1|TRBV9|TRBJ2-1|.
CASSARDRAYNEQFF
TGTGCCAGCAGCGCCCGGGACAGGGCCTACAATGAGCAGTTCTTC
>.|TRBV6-2/TRBV6-3|TRBJ1-1|.
CASSSRGQMNTEAFF
TGTGCCAGCAGTTCCCGCGGACAGATGAACACTGAAGCTTTCTTT
>.|TRBV6-6|TRBJ2-7|.
CASSTPVGDPYEQYF
TGTGCCAGCAGTACCCCAGTAGGGGATCCCTACGAGCAGTACTTC
>TRBD1|TRBV7-8|TRBJ2-2|few
CASSLDRANTGELFF
TGTGCCAGCAGCTTGGACAGGGCGAACACCGGGGAGCTGTTTTTT
>TRBD1|TRBV18|TRBJ1-2|.
CASSQPGQIGYTF
TGTGCCAGCTCACAACCGGGACAGATCGGCTACACCTTC
>TRBD1|TRBV7-9|TRBJ1-6|.
CASSLSGQGYSPLHF
TGTGCCAGCAGCCTATCGGGACAGGGGTATTCACCCCTCCACTTT
>TRBD1|TRBV7-9|TRBJ1-5|.
CASSLAEGAQGNQPQHF
TGTGCCAGCAGCTTAGCTGAGGGGGCGCAAGGCAATCAGCCCCAGCATTTT
>.|TRBV4-3|TRBJ2-7|.
CASSQVPGPYEQYF
TGCGCCAGCAGCCAAGTACCGGGTCCCTACGAGCAGTACTTC
>TRBD1|TRBV6-5|TRBJ1-1|.
CASTPTGDTEAFF
TGTGCCAGCACCCCGACAGGGGACACTGAAGCTTTCTTT
>TRBD1|TRBV3-1/TRBV3-2|TRBJ1-5|.
CASSQDGGQGNQPQHF
TGTGCCAGCAGCCAAGATGGGGGACAGGGCAATCAGCCCCAGCATTTT
>TRBD1|TRBV5-1|TRBJ2-4|.
CASSLDRGDIQYF
TGCGCCAGCAGCTTGGACAGGGGAGACATTCAGTACTTC
>TRBD2|TRBV4-3|TRBJ2-1|.
CASRSTSGGWNEQFF
TGCGCCAGCAGGTCTACTAGCGGGGGCTGGAATGAGCAGTTCTTC
>TRBD1|TRBV7-8|TRBJ1-2|.
CASSLVTAGTAYYGYTF
TGTGCCAGCAGCTTAGTAACTGCGGGGACAGCTTACTATGGCTACACCTTC
>.|TRBV19|TRBJ2-1|.
CASMRQEDNEQFF
TGTGCCAGTATGCGACAGGAGGACAATGAGCAGTTCTTC
>.|TRBV9|TRBJ2-1|.
CASSWQGGEQFF
TGTGCCAGCAGCTGGCAAGGCGGTGAGCAGTTCTTC
>.|TRBV27|TRBJ1-5|.
CASWPRNQPQHF
TGTGCCAGCTGGCCGCGCAATCAGCCCCAGCATTTT
>.|TRBV9|TRBJ1-6|.
CASSVEQGNSPLHF
TGTGCCAGCAGCGTAGAACAGGGAAATTCACCCCTCCACTTT
>.|TRBV5-4|TRBJ2-1|.
CASSLSPGDEQFF
TGTGCCAGCAGCCTATCCCCCGGGGATGAGCAGTTCTTC